The sequence of this T cell receptor beta chain was determined in a study of chemoradiotherapy in HPV16-positive cancers. TCRdb's copy holds only in-frame clones and misses some; the assay was immunoSEQ multiplex PCR. In the table there are about 15,000 clones, around 88% of which are singletons. This receptor was obtained from a human donor with HPV-associated anogenital cancer. The source was blood, collected from a patient who underwent chemoradiotherapy.

The DNA for the CDR3 is TGTGCCAGCAGTGAGAACACTGAAGCTTTCTTT. Encoded protein: CASSENTEAFF. This chain uses TRBV2 with TRBJ1-1; no clear D gene. CDR3 length: 11 residues. Germline CDR1 SNHLY, CDR2 FYNNEI. V lost 3 bases to trimming and J lost 1 base, with 0 bases between them.